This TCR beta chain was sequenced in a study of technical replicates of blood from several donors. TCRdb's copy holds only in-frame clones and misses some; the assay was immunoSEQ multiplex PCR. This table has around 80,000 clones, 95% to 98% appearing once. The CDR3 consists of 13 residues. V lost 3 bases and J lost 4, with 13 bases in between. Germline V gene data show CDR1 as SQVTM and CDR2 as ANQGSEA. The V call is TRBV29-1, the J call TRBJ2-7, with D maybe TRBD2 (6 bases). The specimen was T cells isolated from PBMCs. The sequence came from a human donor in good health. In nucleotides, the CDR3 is TGCAGCGTTGAGTTACTAGGACTATACGAGCAGTACTTC. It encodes CSVELLGLYEQYF.